This entry describes one T cell receptor beta chain. Its antigen is currently not known. Nothing much larger sits one base from this clone, and base qualities are not available. The data were taken from a study of beta chain features in type 1 diabetes (dated by TCRdb to the late 2010s). As for the study more broadly: Mean age, gender distribution, total cell number and subset yield did not differ between patients and healthy donors. A total of about 100 million sorted cells were examined across all samples, and RNA yield correlated strongly with the number of cells per subset. The study compared the TCRB repertoires of sorted circulating CD4+ T cell subsets in recently diagnosed type 1 diabetes patients with those in matched healthy donors. Naive and central memory subsets were obtained from all 28 donors, but regulatory and stem cell-like memory subsets were isolated from only 8 patients and roughly 8 healthy donors. Findings and caveats that apply to the study as a whole: Shorter templates might have been favored by PCR, but patient and control samples were amplified and corrected together, so both groups would have been affected equally by any skew. Because the HLA sub-analyses included only small numbers of individuals, any influence of HLA type on TCRB rearrangement was left unresolved. Fewer insertions and more nucleotide deletions at VDJ recombination sites were observed in patients with type 1 diabetes, implying thymic rearrangement abnormalities. In all four CD4+ subsets, TCRB CDR3 length was moderately but significantly shorter in type 1 diabetes patients. Because cDNA rather than genomic DNA was sequenced, highly expressing activated cells could have been over-represented, although no difference in activation and CD3 levels was found between groups. The naive, central memory and regulatory TCRB repertoires appeared to resemble one another more closely among patients than among healthy donors.

Each donor gave one peripheral blood draw, averaging around 0.11 L, which was collected into heparinised tubes. Naive, central memory, regulatory and stem cell-like memory CD4+ T cells were sorted on a BD FACSAria II using a panel including CD45RO, CCR7, CD25, CD127, CD95 and CD27. Purity was above 98% for every sorted population. PBMCs were separated immediately by Lymphoprep density gradient centrifugation and were stained directly, without being cultured. To minimize batch effects, samples were stained and sorted in pairs, one healthy donor with one patient per experiment. The entire isolated RNA was reverse transcribed using the High Capacity cDNA Reverse Transcription Kit, and thus expressed TCRB transcripts were sequenced. Naive, central memory and regulatory T cell samples underwent deep immunoSEQ sequencing, averaging around 3.6 million total reads per sample. Sorted cells were lysed in RLT buffer and RNA was extracted with DNase-treated RNeasy Micro or Mini kits, depending on cell number. Each cell subset was processed separately to prevent cross-contamination, with patient and healthy donor samples processed together. The immunoSEQ multiplex PCR was used to amplify TCRB sequences from cDNA, generating 87-bp fragments that spanned the CDR3 region. Amplicons were sequenced on the Illumina HiSeq platform. On the authors' methods: PCR bias was corrected computationally using synthetic template baselines, and reads within Hamming distance 2 were collapsed, with unmergeable singletons discarded. Reads were aligned against IMGT so that V, D and J genes, CDR3 length and insertions or deletions at six rearrangement sites could be assigned. Clonotype counts were normalized to sorted cell number within each subset before computing true diversity and Gini coefficients with the tcR R package. The overlap coefficient, calculated on TCRB nucleotide sequences, was used to measure repertoire sharing. Sourced from immuneACCESS, this table was stored by TCRdb with only in-frame sequences that have V and J called. A share of the clones is absent; for the studies checked, an unresolved V gene accounts for under half, and the remainder has no known explanation. V and J calls plus clone size are reproduced from that table; the DNA served to infer D and trimming. This sample has around 150,000 clones in its table, and 8.1% of those were observed once. The ten largest clones represent 0.5% to 0.65% of the sample.

The specimen was central memory CD4+ T cells from blood. This receptor was obtained from a man aged 18 to 30 in good health.

The CDR3 is CARSKVEPEVKARGSSPESETQYF. The nucleotide sequence is given as TGTGCCAGGAGTAAAGTCGAACCAGAAGTTAAGGCCAGGGGGTCAAGTCCCGAATCGGAGACCCAGTACTTC. The rearrangement joined TRBV18 to TRBJ2-5; 7 nucleotides in the junction match TRBD1. For CDR1 and CDR2, the germline V gene lists KGHSH and LQKENI. Trimming removed 9 bases from V and 5 bases from J; the gene matches leave 42 bases unexplained. Reading from cysteine to phenylalanine, the CDR3 counts 24 amino acids. The kept DNA is CDR3 alone, 72 bases in frame from the first base.